This T cell receptor (beta chain) is drawn from a study of cytomegalovirus exposure and HLA in healthy donors. V lost 4 bases, J lost 5 bases, and 4 bases stayed unmatched. The germline gives CDR1 SGHRS, CDR2 YFSETQ. The CDR3 spans 13 residues. PCR primers comprised 60 Vbeta and 13 Jbeta primers. In the original analysis: Among the unique TCR beta chains that a later analysis counted, about 85 million in all, about 12 million were shared. The protocol was immunoSEQ multiplex PCR, while the TCRdb copy is restricted to in-frame clones and leaves out a portion. Clone size and the V and J calls come from that table; the DNA yielded D and trimming. The sample data list roughly 62,000 clones.

The sequenced sample was PBMCs. The V gene is TRBV5-1, the J gene TRBJ2-5; 8 bases map to TRBD1. This clonotype was sampled from a woman younger than 30 in good health and CMV-seronegative. CDR3 protein: CASSPGGAETQYF. CDR3 nucleotides: TGCGCCAGCAGCCCAGGGGGCGCGGAGACCCAGTACTTC.